The clone carrying this T cell receptor beta chain came up once. Libraries were prepared by immunoSEQ multiplex PCR; TCRdb keeps only in-frame clonotypes and omits some of them. The sample shows 700,000 or so clones, 80% to 90% of them seen only once. This entry comes from a study of shared T cell receptors in the human thymus. CDR1 and CDR2 from the germline V gene are MNHEY and SMNVEV (reference sequence). This CDR3 comprises 17 residues. J was trimmed by 4 bases and V by 1 base; bases with no gene match: 5. In addition, the sample was reused for a study of human thymus T cells. That paper notes: During corrective heart surgery, resections were taken, and the thymus tissue came from them.

This receptor was taken from a girl younger than two with a congenital heart defect. The rearrangement joins TRBV27 to TRBJ2-3, with 13 positions matching TRBD2. The material sequenced was thymocytes. The CDR3 sequence: CASSLYPTSGGPDTQYF. In DNA form, the CDR3 reads TGTGCCAGCAGTTTATACCCGACTAGCGGGGGGCCAGATACGCAGTATTTT.